This TCR beta chain came from a study of blood T cell repertoires in COVID-19. Study in general: The analysed material was cDNA or gDNA that came from T cells, B-cell-depleted T cells, or PBMCs.

Under the authors' procedure: Nucleated cell counts were estimated from reference gene primer amplification. Repertoires were generated with immunoSEQ multiplex PCR, while TCRdb's copy carries only in-frame clones and drops some. Clonal size and the V and J genes are those of that table, whereas D and trimming came from the DNA. Of around 270,000 clones listed, 88% were seen once; the top ten hold 2.5% to 3.5%. Assignments of participants to cohorts depended upon their own reported clinical history. Exposed participants encountered a COVID-19 case during the 2 weeks preceding study entry. From germline, CDR1 is LGHNA and CDR2 YSLEER. V gave up 1 base and J gave up 7 bases; unmatched junction bases: 9. The CDR3 is 16 residues long.

Sequenced material: PBMCs or T cells enriched from blood (not recorded which). This sequence joins TRBV4-3 and TRBJ1-4, with TRBD1 matching 7 bases. The receptor was derived from a woman aged 40 to 50 who had been exposed to COVID-19. CDR3 sequence (DNA): TGCGCCAGCAGCCAAGGATCCAGGGGGTCGGGTGAAAAACTGTTTTTT. Protein sequence: CASSQGSRGSGEKLFF.